This entry lists 14 T cell receptor beta chains sequenced from one sample in a study of CD8+ T cells in alopecia areata. Noted treatment: oral pan-JAK inhibitor, 5-10 mg twice daily. Extracted from the samples, RNA was reverse transcribed into cDNA to serve as the sequencing template. Produced via immunoSEQ multiplex PCR; TCRdb's table is partial and in-frame only. This sample has some 160,000 clones; roughly two thirds occur once, and the top ten carry approximately 0.91%. This specimen consisted of CD4+ T cells sorted from blood, obtained at week 4, from a patient treated with tofacitinib. The receptors come from a human donor with alopecia areata.

The chain carries TRBV5-1 and TRBJ1-6; the D gene is possibly TRBD1 (6 bases). V was cut by 7 bases and J by 6 bases, with 14 bases left in between. The CDR3 runs to 14 residues. Germline CDR1 SGHRS, CDR2 YFSETQ. The CDR3 DNA reads TGCGCCAGCGGGGAGGGGGTACTTAATTCACCCCTCCACTTT. Encoded protein: CASGEGVLNSPLHF.

This clone was observed once. V gene TRBV30 combines with J gene TRBJ2-3, with D hard to call. CDR1 and CDR2 (germline): GTSNPN, SVGIG (reference sequence). The CDR3 sequence is 12 residues long. Trimming removed 2 bases at V and 3 bases at J, with 6 bases between. CDR3 sequence (DNA): TGTGCCTGGAGTATATGGACAGATACGCAGTATTTT. Protein sequence: CAWSIWTDTQYF.

The rearrangement uses TRBV9 and TRBJ2-1; no definite D call. Per germline, CDR1 SGDLS and CDR2 YYNGEE. V lost 3 bases and J 10 bases, leaving 14 bases between the germline ends. The CDR3 covers 13 residues. In DNA, the CDR3 is TGTGCCAGCAGCGAGGGTCTGGTGGGGGAGCAGTTCTTC. It yields the protein CASSEGLVGEQFF.

V gene TRBV5-4 combines with J gene TRBJ2-1, with D possibly matching TRBD1 (6 bases). The germline V and J ends were trimmed by 5 bases and 6 bases, with 21 bases remaining between them. This CDR3 is 16 amino acids long. The germline gives CDR1 SGHNT, CDR2 YYREEE (reference sequence). The CDR3 nucleotides read TGTGCCAGCAGGCCACCGGGACAAGCCTCCATCAATGAGCAGTTCTTC. Its translation is CASRPPGQASINEQFF.

The chain recombines TRBV6-6 with TRBJ1-1; perhaps TRBD1 as D (6 bases). Per germline, CDR1 MNHNY and CDR2 SVGAGI (reference sequence). V gave up 6 bases and J gave up 6 bases, with 17 bases separating them. The CDR3 loop spans 14 amino acids. The CDR3 DNA follows: TGTGCCAGCAGCCCAAGGGGGGGAGGATCTGAAGCTTTCTTT. Protein sequence: CASSPRGGGSEAFF.

The chain links TRBV30 to TRBJ1-5, with a tentative D call TRBD1 (5 bases). CDR3 length: 13 amino acids. Germline values: CDR1 GTSNPN, CDR2 SVGIG (reference sequence). V was shortened by 2 bases and J by 2 bases, with 7 bases between the two germline ends. CDR3 bases: TGTGCCTGGAGTACCAGGGGCAATCAGCCCCAGCATTTT. This gives the protein CAWSTRGNQPQHF.

The chain carries TRBV9 and TRBJ2-5, with a tentative D call TRBD2 (5 bases). CDR3 size: 15 residues. V shed 4 bases and J shed 5 bases, with 18 bases lying between them. CDR1 is SGDLS and CDR2 is YYNGEE in the germline V gene. The CDR3 region is CASSPSLEEFETQYF. The DNA of the CDR3 is TGTGCCAGCAGCCCCTCACTGGAGGAGTTCGAGACCCAGTACTTC.

The chain uses TRBV5-1 and TRBJ1-2; 9 bases line up with TRBD1. The CDR3 extends over 14 amino acids. V lost 4 bases, J lost 7 bases, and 8 bases stayed unmatched. CDR1 and CDR2 from the germline V gene are SGHRS and YFSETQ. For the CDR3, the DNA is TGCGCCAGCAGCGCCATACAGGGGGCAGGTGGCTACACCTTC. Protein sequence: CASSAIQGAGGYTF.

The chain couples TRBV6-5 to TRBJ1-2; D is undetermined. The CDR3 loop spans 13 amino acids. Germline lookup yields CDR1 MNHEY and CDR2 SVGAGI. The ends were cut back, 10 bases at V and 4 bases at J, with 16 bases in the middle. CDR3 region: CATESDIGYGYTF. In DNA, the CDR3 is TGTGCCACCGAATCCGACATCGGCTATGGCTACACCTTC.

The V and J genes are TRBV29-1 and TRBJ1-4, with D perhaps TRBD1 (6 bases). Trimming left V 6 bases short and J 8 bases short, with 13 bases between. The CDR3 loop spans 12 amino acids. Germline V gives CDR1 SQVTM, CDR2 ANQGSEA. DNA of the CDR3: TGCAGCGTGGCGACAGGTCGGGAAAAACTGTTTTTT. Its translation is CSVATGREKLFF.

This clone was found many times. The chain employs TRBV7-9 and TRBJ1-2, with TRBD1 matching over 7 bases. The CDR3 covers 15 residues. Per germline, CDR1 SEHNR and CDR2 FQNEAQ (reference sequence). The junction had 13 bases not matched to a gene; V was cut back by 4 bases and J by 8 bases. CDR3 coding DNA: TGTGCCAGCAGCTCCGGCGGGACAGCGTTCTCCGGCTACACCTTC. Translation gives CASSSGGTAFSGYTF.

The rearrangement joins TRBV7-9 to TRBJ2-1; D assignment may be TRBD1 or TRBD2 (5 bases each). The germline CDR1 and CDR2 sequences are SEHNR and FQNEAQ (reference sequence). This CDR3 comprises 14 residues. V was trimmed by 5 bases and J by 7 bases, leaving 15 bases between them. The CDR3 DNA reads TGTGCCAGCAGCGAGCAACGGGGCCTAAATGAGCAGTTCTTC. It yields the protein CASSEQRGLNEQFF.

This rearrangement joins TRBV30 to TRBJ1-6; D call uncertain. V lost 4 bases to trimming and J lost 6 bases, with 10 bases between them. The CDR3 length is 13 residues. CDR1 is GTSNPN, CDR2 SVGIG, per germline (reference sequence). CDR3 sequence (DNA): TGTGCCTGGACCTCGGGCCTTAATTCACCCCTCCACTTT. This codes for CAWTSGLNSPLHF.

The chain joins TRBV6-6 to TRBJ2-1, with D hard to call. In germline, CDR1 is MNHNY, CDR2 SVGAGI (reference sequence). V gave up 5 bases and J gave up 0 bases, with 14 bases separating them. This CDR3 is built from 16 residues. CDR3 DNA sequence: TGTGCCAGCAGTGCCCCTAGTGTGAGCTCCTACAATGAGCAGTTCTTC. Its protein product is CASSAPSVSSYNEQFF.